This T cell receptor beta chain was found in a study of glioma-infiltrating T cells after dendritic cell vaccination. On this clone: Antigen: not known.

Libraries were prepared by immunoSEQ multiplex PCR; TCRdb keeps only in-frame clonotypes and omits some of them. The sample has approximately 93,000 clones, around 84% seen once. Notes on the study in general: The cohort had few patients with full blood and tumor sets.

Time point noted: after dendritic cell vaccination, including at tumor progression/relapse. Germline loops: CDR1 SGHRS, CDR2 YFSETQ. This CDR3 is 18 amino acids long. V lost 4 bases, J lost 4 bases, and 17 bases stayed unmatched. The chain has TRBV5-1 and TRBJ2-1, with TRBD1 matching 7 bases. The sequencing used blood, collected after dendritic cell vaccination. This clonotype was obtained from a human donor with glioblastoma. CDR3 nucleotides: TGCGCCAGCAGCCCCCGGACAGGCAGTTCAGGGGGATACAATGAGCAGTTCTTC. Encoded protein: CASSPRTGSSGGYNEQFF.